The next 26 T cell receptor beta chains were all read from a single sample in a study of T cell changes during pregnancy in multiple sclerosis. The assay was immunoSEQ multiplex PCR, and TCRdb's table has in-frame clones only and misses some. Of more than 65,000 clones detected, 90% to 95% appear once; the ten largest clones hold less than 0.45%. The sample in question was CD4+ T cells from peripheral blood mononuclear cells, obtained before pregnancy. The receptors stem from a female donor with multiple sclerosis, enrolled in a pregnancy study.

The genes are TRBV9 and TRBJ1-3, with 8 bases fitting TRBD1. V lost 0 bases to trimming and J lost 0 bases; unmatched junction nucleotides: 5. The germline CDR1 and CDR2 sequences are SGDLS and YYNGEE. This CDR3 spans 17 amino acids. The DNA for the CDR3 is TGTGCCAGCAGCGTAGTCGACAGGGGAACCTCTGGAAACACCATATATTTT. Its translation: CASSVVDRGTSGNTIYF.

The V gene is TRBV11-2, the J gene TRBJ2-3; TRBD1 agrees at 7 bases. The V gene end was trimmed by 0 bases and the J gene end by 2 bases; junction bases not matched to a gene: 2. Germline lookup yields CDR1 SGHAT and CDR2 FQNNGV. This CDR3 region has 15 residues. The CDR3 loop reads CASSLETGSTDTQYF. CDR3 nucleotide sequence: TGTGCCAGCAGCTTAGAGACAGGGTCCACAGATACGCAGTATTTT.

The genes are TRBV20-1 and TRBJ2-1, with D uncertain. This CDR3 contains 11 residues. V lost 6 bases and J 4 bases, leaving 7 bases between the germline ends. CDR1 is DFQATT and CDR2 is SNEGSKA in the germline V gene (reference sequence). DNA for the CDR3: TGCAGTGCGCCGGGTTACAATGAGCAGTTCTTC. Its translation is CSAPGYNEQFF.

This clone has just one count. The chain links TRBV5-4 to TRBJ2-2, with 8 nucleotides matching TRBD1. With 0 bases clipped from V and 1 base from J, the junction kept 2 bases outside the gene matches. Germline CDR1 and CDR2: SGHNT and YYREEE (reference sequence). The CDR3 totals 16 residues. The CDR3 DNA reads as TGTGCCAGCAGCTTGGTAGGACAGGGGAACACCGGGGAGCTGTTTTTT. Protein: CASSLVGQGNTGELFF.

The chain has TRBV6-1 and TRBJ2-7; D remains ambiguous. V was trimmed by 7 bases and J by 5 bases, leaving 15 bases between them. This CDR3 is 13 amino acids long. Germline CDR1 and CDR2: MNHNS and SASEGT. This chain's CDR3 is CASTFARSHEQYF. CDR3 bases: TGTGCCAGCACATTCGCCCGGTCCCACGAGCAGTACTTC.

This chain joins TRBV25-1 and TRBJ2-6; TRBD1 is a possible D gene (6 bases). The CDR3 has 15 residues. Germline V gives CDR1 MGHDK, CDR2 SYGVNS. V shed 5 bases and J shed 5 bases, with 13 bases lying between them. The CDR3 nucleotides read TGTGCCAGCAGTCCCTCTACAGGGCGGGCCAACGTCCTGACTTTC. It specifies CASSPSTGRANVLTF.

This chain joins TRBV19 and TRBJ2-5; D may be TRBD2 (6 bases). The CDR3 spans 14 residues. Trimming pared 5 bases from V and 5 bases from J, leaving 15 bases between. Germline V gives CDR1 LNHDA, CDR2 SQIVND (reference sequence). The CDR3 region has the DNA TGTGCCAGTAGTCGGGCGGGGCGCGGGGAGACCCAGTACTTC. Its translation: CASSRAGRGETQYF.

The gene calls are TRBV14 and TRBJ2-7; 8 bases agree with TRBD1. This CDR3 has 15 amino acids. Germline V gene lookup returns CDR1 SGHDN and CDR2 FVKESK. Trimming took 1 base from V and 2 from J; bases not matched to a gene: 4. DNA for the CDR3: TGTGCCAGCAGCCAAGGTTCGACAGGGGCCTACGAGCAGTACTTC. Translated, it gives CASSQGSTGAYEQYF.

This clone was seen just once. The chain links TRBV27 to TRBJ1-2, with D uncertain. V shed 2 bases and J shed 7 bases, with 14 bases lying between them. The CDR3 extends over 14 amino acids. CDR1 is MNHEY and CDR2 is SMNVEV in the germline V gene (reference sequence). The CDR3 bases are TGTGCCAGCAGTTTAGAGGGAAGGATGGGTGGCTACACCTTC. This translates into CASSLEGRMGGYTF.

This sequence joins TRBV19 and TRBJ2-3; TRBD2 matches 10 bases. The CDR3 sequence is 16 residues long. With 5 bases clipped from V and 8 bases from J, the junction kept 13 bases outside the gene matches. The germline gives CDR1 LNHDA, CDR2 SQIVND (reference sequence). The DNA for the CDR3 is TGTGCCAGTAGTGCAGGGAGCGGGAGGGCCCGTCGTACGCAGTATTTT. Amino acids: CASSAGSGRARRTQYF.

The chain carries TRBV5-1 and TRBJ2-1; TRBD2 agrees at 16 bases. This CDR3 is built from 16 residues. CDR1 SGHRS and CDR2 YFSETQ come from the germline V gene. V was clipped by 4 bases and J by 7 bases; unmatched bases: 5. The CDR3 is CASSPGTSGRGNEQFF. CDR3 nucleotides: TGCGCCAGCAGCCCGGGGACTAGCGGGAGGGGTAATGAGCAGTTCTTC. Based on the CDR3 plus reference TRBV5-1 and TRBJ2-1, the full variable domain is KAGVTQTPRYLIKTRGQQVTLSCSPISGHRSVSWYQQTPGQGLQFLFEYFSETQRNKGNFPGRFSGRQFSNSRSEMNVSTLELGDSALYLCASSPGTSGRGNEQFFGPGTRLTVL.

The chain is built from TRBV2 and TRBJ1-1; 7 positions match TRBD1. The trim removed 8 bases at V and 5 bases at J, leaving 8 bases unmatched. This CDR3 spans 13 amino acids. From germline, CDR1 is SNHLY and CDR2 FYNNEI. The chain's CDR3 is CASRRQGGTEAFF. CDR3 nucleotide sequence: TGTGCCAGCCGAAGACAGGGCGGTACTGAAGCTTTCTTT.

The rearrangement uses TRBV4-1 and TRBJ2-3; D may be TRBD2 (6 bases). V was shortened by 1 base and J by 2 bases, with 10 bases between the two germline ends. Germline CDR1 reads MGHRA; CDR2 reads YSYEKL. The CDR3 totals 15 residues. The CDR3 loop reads CASSQVAGTTDTQYF. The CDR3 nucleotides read TGCGCCAGCAGCCAAGTGGCGGGGACCACAGATACGCAGTATTTT.

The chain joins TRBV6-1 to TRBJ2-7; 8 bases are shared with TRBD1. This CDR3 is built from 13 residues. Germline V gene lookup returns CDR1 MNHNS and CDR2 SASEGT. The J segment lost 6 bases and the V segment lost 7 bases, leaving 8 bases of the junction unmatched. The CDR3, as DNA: TGTGCCAGCACGAGGGCAGGGGGCTTCGAGCAGTACTTC. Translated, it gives CASTRAGGFEQYF.

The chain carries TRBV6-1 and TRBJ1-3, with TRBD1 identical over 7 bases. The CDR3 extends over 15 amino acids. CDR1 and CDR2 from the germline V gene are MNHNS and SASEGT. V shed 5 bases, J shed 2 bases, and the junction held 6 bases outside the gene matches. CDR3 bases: TGTGCCAGCAGTTTCCCCGGGACAGCTGGAAACACCATATATTTT. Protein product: CASSFPGTAGNTIYF.

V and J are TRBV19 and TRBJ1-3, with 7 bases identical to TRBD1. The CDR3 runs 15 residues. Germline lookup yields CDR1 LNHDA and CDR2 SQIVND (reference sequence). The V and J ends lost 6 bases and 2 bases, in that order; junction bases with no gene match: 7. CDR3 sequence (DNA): TGTGCCAGTAGGTCACAGGGGATGGCTGGAAACACCATATATTTT. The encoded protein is CASRSQGMAGNTIYF.

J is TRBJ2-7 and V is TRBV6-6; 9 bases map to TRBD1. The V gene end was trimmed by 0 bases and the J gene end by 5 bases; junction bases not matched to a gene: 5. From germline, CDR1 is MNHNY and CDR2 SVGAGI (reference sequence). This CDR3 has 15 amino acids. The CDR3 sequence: CASSYSGTGIHEQYF. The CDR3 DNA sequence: TGTGCCAGCAGTTACTCCGGGACAGGGATTCACGAGCAGTACTTC.

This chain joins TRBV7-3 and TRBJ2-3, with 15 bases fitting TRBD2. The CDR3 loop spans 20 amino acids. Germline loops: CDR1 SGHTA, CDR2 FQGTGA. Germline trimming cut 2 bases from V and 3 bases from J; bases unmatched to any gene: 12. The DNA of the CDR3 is TGTGCCAGCAGCTTAGTTCAGCTAGGGACTAGCGGGGGGAAGACAGATACGCAGTATTTT. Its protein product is CASSLVQLGTSGGKTDTQYF. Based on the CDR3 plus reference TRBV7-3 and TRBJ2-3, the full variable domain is GAGVSQTPSNKVTEKGKYVELRCDPISGHTALYWYRQSLGQGPEFLIYFQGTGAADDSGLPNDRFFAVRPEGSVSTLKIQRTERGDSAVYLCASSLVQLGTSGGKTDTQYFGPGTRLTVL.

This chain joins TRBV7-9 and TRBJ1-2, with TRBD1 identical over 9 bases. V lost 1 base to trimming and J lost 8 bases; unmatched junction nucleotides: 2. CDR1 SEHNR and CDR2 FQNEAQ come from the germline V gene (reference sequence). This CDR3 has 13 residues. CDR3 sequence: CASSLEQGAGYTF. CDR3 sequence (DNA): TGTGCCAGCAGCTTAGAACAGGGGGCGGGCTACACCTTC.

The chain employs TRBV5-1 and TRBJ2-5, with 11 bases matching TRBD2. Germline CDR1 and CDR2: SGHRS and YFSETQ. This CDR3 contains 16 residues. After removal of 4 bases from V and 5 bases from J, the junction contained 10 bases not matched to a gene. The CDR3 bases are TGCGCCAGCAGCCAGCGCCTAGCGGGGGGCTGGGAGACCCAGTACTTC. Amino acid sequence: CASSQRLAGGWETQYF.

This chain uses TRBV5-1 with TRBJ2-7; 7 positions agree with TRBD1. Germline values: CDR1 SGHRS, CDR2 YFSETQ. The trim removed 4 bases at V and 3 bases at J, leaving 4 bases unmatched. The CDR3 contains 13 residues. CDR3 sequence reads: CASSKGQIYEQYF. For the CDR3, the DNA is TGCGCCAGCAGCAAGGGACAGATCTACGAGCAGTACTTC.

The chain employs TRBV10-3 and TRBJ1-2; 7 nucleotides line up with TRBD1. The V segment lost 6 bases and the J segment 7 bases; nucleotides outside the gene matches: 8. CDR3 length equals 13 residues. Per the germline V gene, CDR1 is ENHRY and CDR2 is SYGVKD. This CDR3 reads CAISGTAPSGYTF. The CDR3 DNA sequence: TGTGCCATCAGCGGGACAGCCCCCTCTGGCTACACCTTC.

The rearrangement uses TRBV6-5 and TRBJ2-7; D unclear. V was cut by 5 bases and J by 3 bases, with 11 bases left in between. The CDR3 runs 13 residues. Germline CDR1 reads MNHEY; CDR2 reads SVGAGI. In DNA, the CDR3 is TGTGCCAGCAGTAGAGCAGGATTCTACGAGCAGTACTTC. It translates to CASSRAGFYEQYF.

CDR3 sequence: CASSPGLAGAGDTQYF. The CDR3 bases are TGTGCCAGCTCACCGGGGCTAGCGGGAGCCGGAGATACGCAGTATTTT. This chain links TRBV18 with TRBJ2-3; 10 bases align to TRBD2. CDR3 length: 16 amino acids. Germline CDR1 is KGHSH and CDR2 is LQKENI. J was trimmed by 5 bases and V by 3 bases; bases with no gene match: 8. Using reference TRBV18 and TRBJ2-3 for the parts outside the CDR3, the full variable domain is NAGVMQNPRHLVRRRGQEARLRCSPMKGHSHVYWYRQLPEEGLKFMVYLQKENIIDESGMPKERFSAEFPKEGPSILRIQQVVRGDSAAYFCASSPGLAGAGDTQYFGPGTRLTVL.

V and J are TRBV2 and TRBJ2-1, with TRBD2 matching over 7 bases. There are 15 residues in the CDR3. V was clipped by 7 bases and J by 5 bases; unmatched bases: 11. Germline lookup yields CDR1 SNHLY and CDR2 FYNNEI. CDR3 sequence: CASNLKAGLNNEQFF. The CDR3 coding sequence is TGTGCCAGCAACCTTAAAGCGGGATTGAACAATGAGCAGTTCTTC.

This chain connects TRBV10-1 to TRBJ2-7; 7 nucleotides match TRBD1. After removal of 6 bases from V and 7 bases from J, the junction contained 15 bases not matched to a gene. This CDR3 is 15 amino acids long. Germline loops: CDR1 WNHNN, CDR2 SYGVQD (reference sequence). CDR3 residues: CASRDTVQGSGEQYF. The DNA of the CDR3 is TGCGCCAGCAGGGATACAGTACAGGGGTCGGGTGAGCAGTACTTC.